These 12 T cell receptor beta chains originate from one sample sequenced in a study of blood T cell repertoires in COVID-19. Repertoires were generated with immunoSEQ multiplex PCR, while TCRdb's copy carries only in-frame clones and drops some. Here the sample spans around 270,000 clones, around 88% being singletons. Sequenced sample: peripheral blood. Receptor source: a man aged 30 to 39 with active or convalescent COVID-19.

The chain couples TRBV23-1 to TRBJ2-1; tentatively, D is TRBD2 (5 bases). TRBV23-1 is classed as an ORF, of uncertain function. CDR3 length: 20 amino acids. V shed 0 bases and J shed 6 bases, with 27 bases lying between them. The CDR3 region is CASSQSGELREFVRINEQFF. The CDR3 DNA sequence: TGCGCCAGCAGTCAATCTGGGGAGCTAAGGGAATTCGTAAGGATCAATGAGCAGTTCTTC.

The gene calls are TRBV7-8 and TRBJ2-3; weak D call: TRBD2 (6 bases). The germline V and J ends were trimmed by 3 bases and 4 bases, with 17 bases remaining between them. Germline values: CDR1 SGHVS, CDR2 FQNEAQ. The CDR3 is 16 residues long. As DNA, the CDR3 is TGTGCCAGCAGCTTTATTACTAGCAATTCTGCAGATACGCAGTATTTT. Amino acids: CASSFITSNSADTQYF.

The CDR3 spells CASGPGTGVAGELFF. In DNA, the CDR3 is TGTGCTAGTGGTCCAGGGACAGGGGTTGCCGGGGAGCTGTTTTTT. The J gene is TRBJ2-2, the V gene TRBV12-5; 10 nucleotides match TRBD1. The CDR3 is made up of 15 amino acids. In germline, CDR1 is LGHNT, CDR2 FRNRAP. Unmatched junction bases numbered 6, after V lost 5 bases and J lost 6 bases. The full variable domain, its missing parts supplied by reference TRBV12-5 and TRBJ2-2, is DARVTQTPRHKVTEMGQEVTMRCQPILGHNTVFWYRQTMMQGLELLAYFRNRAPLDDSGMPKDRFSAEMPDATLATLKIQPSEPRDSAVYFCASGPGTGVAGELFFGEGSRLTVL.

The chain links TRBV6-5 to TRBJ1-1; 8 bases agree with TRBD1. V gave up 6 bases and J gave up 0 bases; unmatched junction bases: 6. The CDR3 runs 15 residues. Germline CDR1 reads MNHEY; CDR2 reads SVGAGI. CDR3 amino acids: CASRSQGELNTEAFF. CDR3 in DNA: TGTGCCAGCAGGTCACAGGGGGAATTGAACACTGAAGCTTTCTTT.

The gene calls are TRBV5-8 and TRBJ1-6; no clear D. Germline-derived CDR1 and CDR2 are SGHTS and YDEGEE. V lost 1 base and J 0 bases, leaving 11 bases between the germline ends. The length of the CDR3 is 17 residues. The CDR3 nucleotides read TGTGCCAGCAGCTTGTCCCTCGAGAGCTCCTATAATTCACCCCTCCACTTT. Its protein product is CASSLSLESSYNSPLHF. Full variable domain (rest looked up from reference TRBV5-8 and TRBJ1-6): EAGVTQSPTHLIKTRGQQATLRCSPISGHTSVYWYQQALGLGLQFLLWYDEGEERNRGNFPPRFSGRQFPNYSSELNVNALELEDSALYLCASSLSLESSYNSPLHFGNGTRLTVT.

The count of this clone is one. J is TRBJ1-4 and V is TRBV7-2; D remains ambiguous. Germline CDR1 SGHTA, CDR2 FQGNSA. V was trimmed by 5 bases and J by 2 bases, leaving 9 bases between them. CDR3 length equals 14 residues. CDR3: CASSLAGTNEKLFF. The CDR3, as DNA: TGTGCCAGCAGCCTGGCGGGGACTAATGAAAAACTGTTTTTT.

This chain links TRBV7-3 with TRBJ2-1, with 11 bases aligning to TRBD2. Germline trimming cut 8 bases from V and 2 bases from J; bases unmatched to any gene: 5. The CDR3 has 15 residues. Germline-derived CDR1 and CDR2 are SGHTA and FQGTGA. CDR3 region: CASGLAGGTYNEQFF. CDR3 coding DNA: TGTGCCAGCGGATTAGCGGGGGGGACCTACAATGAGCAGTTCTTC.

The V and J genes are TRBV5-4 and TRBJ1-2; no reliable D call. Trimming took off 3 bases at V and 8 bases at J, with 8 bases between the two ends. This CDR3 has 11 residues. CDR1 SGHNT and CDR2 YYREEE come from the germline V gene (reference sequence). This CDR3 is CASSSGVGYTF. CDR3 nucleotide sequence: TGTGCCAGCAGCTCAGGTGTAGGCTACACCTTC.

V and J are TRBV27 and TRBJ1-1; the match to TRBD1 covers 7 bases. CDR3 size: 15 residues. V lost 4 bases and J lost 1; bases outside the gene matches: 6. Germline CDR1 MNHEY, CDR2 SMNVEV (reference sequence). The CDR3 sequence: CASSSGTAQNTEAFF. For the CDR3, the DNA is TGTGCCAGCAGTTCCGGGACAGCCCAGAACACTGAAGCTTTCTTT.

CDR3 DNA sequence: TGTGCCAGCAGCCCGGTCGTGTCGTCCTGGGGCGGGTACTTC. This encodes CASSPVVSSWGGYF. This chain uses TRBV11-2 with TRBJ2-5; TRBD1 might be the D (5 bases). The germline V gene encodes CDR1 SGHAT and CDR2 FQNNGV. This CDR3 is built from 14 residues. V was trimmed by 5 bases and J by 13 bases, leaving 23 bases between them. The whole variable domain, filled in from reference TRBV11-2 and TRBJ2-5, reads EAGVAQSPRYKIIEKRQSVAFWCNPISGHATLYWYQQILGQGPKLLIQFQNNGVVDDSQLPKDRFSAERLKGVDSTLKIQPAKLEDSAVYLCASSPVVSSWGGYFGPGTRLLVL.

In this sample, this clone turned up a few times. The chain carries TRBV4-1 and TRBJ2-2; a weak D match, TRBD1 (5 bases). Germline CDR1 and CDR2: MGHRA and YSYEKL. This CDR3 is 14 amino acids long. V was shortened by 6 bases and J by 11 bases, with 19 bases between the two germline ends. The CDR3 DNA follows: TGCGCCAGCAGGCCAGGGTTCGTCCCCGATGAGCTGTTTTTT. Residues: CASRPGFVPDELFF.

Details on this clone: An end of the junction does not agree with germline; a read error may underlie this. The rearrangement uses TRBV20-1 and TRBJ1-5, with TRBD1 matching over 11 bases. The CDR3 extends over 11 amino acids. Germline assignment: CDR1 DFQATT and CDR2 SNEGSKA (reference sequence). CDR3 sequence: CSARTLGQGGF. Written as DNA, the CDR3 is TGCAGTGCTAGAACCCTGGGACAGGGGGGTTTT.